Shown below are 32 T cell receptor beta chains from a single sample sequenced in a study of cytomegalovirus exposure and HLA in healthy donors. PCR primers comprised 60 Vbeta and 13 Jbeta primers. Clones were read by immunoSEQ multiplex PCR, and TCRdb kept only the in-frame ones, dropping some. This table holds roughly 100,000 clones, approximately 79% found once. The sample comprised PBMCs. These TCRs come from a man between 50 and 59 years old in good health and CMV-seropositive.

The chain links TRBV14 to TRBJ2-3, with D hard to call. Trimming took off 1 base at V and 2 bases at J, with 7 bases between the two ends. Germline CDR1 is SGHDN and CDR2 is FVKESK. This CDR3 contains 14 residues. CDR3 region: CASSQGEATDTQYF. Here the CDR3 DNA reads TGTGCCAGCAGCCAAGGTGAGGCCACAGATACGCAGTATTTT.

The chain is built from TRBV28 and TRBJ2-2, with D possibly TRBD2 on 6 matching bases. Trimming left V 3 bases short and J 5 bases short, with 10 bases between. The germline CDR1 and CDR2 sequences are MDHEN and SYDVKM. This CDR3 is 14 amino acids long. The CDR3 sequence: CASSFIRETGELFF. The DNA of the CDR3 is TGTGCCAGCAGTTTTATACGGGAGACCGGGGAGCTGTTTTTT.

The rearrangement joins TRBV28 to TRBJ1-5; 11 bases line up with TRBD1. The length of the CDR3 is 16 residues. Trimming took 4 bases from V and 6 from J; bases not matched to a gene: 8. Germline CDR1 MDHEN, CDR2 SYDVKM. The CDR3 reads CASSSLDRGRGQPQHF. The CDR3 nucleotides are TGTGCCAGCAGTTCCTTGGACAGGGGGCGCGGTCAGCCCCAGCATTTT.

The V call is TRBV27, the J call TRBJ2-2, with D possibly TRBD2 on 6 matching bases. Trimming took 6 bases from V and 0 from J, leaving 17 bases between them. The CDR3 length is 17 residues. The germline gives CDR1 MNHEY, CDR2 SMNVEV (reference sequence). This chain's CDR3 is CASSPRRDATNTGELFF. CDR3 in DNA: TGTGCCAGCAGCCCTCGGAGGGACGCGACGAACACCGGGGAGCTGTTTTTT.

This rearrangement joins TRBV5-1 to TRBJ2-3; TRBD2 aligns across 8 bases. Trimming removed 3 bases from V and 5 bases from J; junction bases left unmatched: 14. CDR1 is SGHRS and CDR2 is YFSETQ in the germline V gene. There are 17 residues in the CDR3. For the CDR3, the DNA is TGCGCCAGCAGCTCGACTAACCGGGGGGGAGGAGGAGATACGCAGTATTTT. Amino acid sequence: CASSSTNRGGGGDTQYF.

The chain carries TRBV6-5 and TRBJ1-1, with D hard to call. Germline V lookup: CDR1 MNHEY, CDR2 SVGAGI. V lost 2 bases and J lost 3, with 16 bases in between. The CDR3 is made up of 16 amino acids. CDR3 residues: CASSYARLQEDTEAFF. In DNA, the CDR3 is TGTGCCAGCAGTTACGCCCGTTTGCAGGAAGACACTGAAGCTTTCTTT.

J is TRBJ2-5 and V is TRBV11-2; no firm D call. Germline V CDR1 and CDR2: SGHAT, FQNNGV. The CDR3 length is 13 residues. V was trimmed by 2 bases and J by 2 bases, leaving 6 bases between them. CDR3 in DNA: TGTGCCAGCAGCTTACACACGCAAGAGACCCAGTACTTC. This translates into CASSLHTQETQYF.

The chain uses TRBV7-2 and TRBJ2-1; D might be TRBD2 (6 bases). Trimming removed 4 bases at V and 8 bases at J, with 18 bases between. The CDR3 runs to 15 residues. In germline, CDR1 is SGHTA, CDR2 FQGNSA. In DNA, the CDR3 is TGTGCCAGCAGCTCCCTCGGAGGGTGGAGGGATGAGCAGTTCTTC. Translated, it gives CASSSLGGWRDEQFF.

V usage is TRBV4-1 and J usage is TRBJ2-7, with 10 bases aligning to TRBD2. J gave up 2 bases and V 1 base, and 2 bases lay outside the gene matches. The CDR3 runs to 15 residues. The germline V gene has CDR1 MGHRA and CDR2 YSYEKL. DNA for the CDR3: TGCGCCAGCAGCCAAGGGCTAGCGGGAGCCTACGAGCAGTACTTC. Its protein product is CASSQGLAGAYEQYF.

There are a few counts of this clone. This chain connects TRBV6-5 to TRBJ2-7; the match to TRBD1 covers 8 bases. The length of the CDR3 is 15 residues. With 5 bases clipped from V and 0 bases from J, the junction kept 6 bases outside the gene matches. CDR1 is MNHEY, CDR2 SVGAGI, per germline. The CDR3 sequence: CASSPETGASYEQYF. The CDR3 DNA follows: TGTGCCAGCAGTCCCGAGACAGGGGCCTCCTACGAGCAGTACTTC.

The CDR3 spells CASRTTYEQYF. CDR3 DNA sequence: TGTGCCAGCAGGACAACCTACGAGCAGTACTTC. The genes are TRBV6-5 and TRBJ2-7; D remains ambiguous. This CDR3 is 11 amino acids long. Trimming cost V 6 bases and J 2 bases, with 5 bases left between them. Germline CDR1 MNHEY, CDR2 SVGAGI.

The chain employs TRBV15 and TRBJ2-1; D not certain. Per germline, CDR1 LNHNV and CDR2 YYDKDF (reference sequence). V was trimmed by 2 bases and J by 6 bases, leaving 11 bases between them. The length of the CDR3 is 14 residues. The CDR3: CATSRYGVGNEQFF. The CDR3 DNA reads as TGTGCCACCAGCAGATACGGAGTTGGCAATGAGCAGTTCTTC.

In nucleotides, the CDR3 is TGTGCCAGCAGCTTGTTCGCGGGCTACAATGAGCAGTTCTTC. Its protein is CASSLFAGYNEQFF. The chain uses TRBV5-8 and TRBJ2-1; tentative D call: TRBD2 (5 bases). This CDR3 region has 14 residues. The germline V and J ends were trimmed by 1 base and 3 bases, with 8 bases remaining between them. Per germline, CDR1 SGHTS and CDR2 YDEGEE.

J is TRBJ1-1 and V is TRBV9, with TRBD1 matching 8 bases. This CDR3 has 15 residues. J lost 1 base, V lost 4 bases, and 6 bases had no gene match. Germline assignment: CDR1 SGDLS and CDR2 YYNGEE. The CDR3 sequence: CASSTGQGENTEAFF. CDR3 coding DNA: TGTGCCAGCAGCACCGGACAGGGAGAGAACACTGAAGCTTTCTTT.

V usage is TRBV18 and J usage is TRBJ2-5; 8 bases align to TRBD1. Germline values: CDR1 KGHSH, CDR2 LQKENI. The CDR3 extends over 12 amino acids. V dropped 4 bases and J dropped 13; count of bases not matched to a gene: 8. The CDR3 reads CASSLPDRARYF. The CDR3 DNA follows: TGTGCCAGCTCACTTCCGGACAGGGCCCGGTACTTC.

V and J are TRBV7-9 and TRBJ1-4, with D possibly being TRBD1 (5 bases). V shed 4 bases and J shed 5 bases, with 14 bases lying between them. The germline V gene has CDR1 SEHNR and CDR2 FQNEAQ (reference sequence). The CDR3 is made up of 15 amino acids. CDR3 residues: CASSSSGTYNEKLFF. The CDR3 DNA sequence: TGTGCCAGCAGCTCCTCCGGGACTTACAATGAAAAACTGTTTTTT. The variable domain in full, completed from reference TRBV7-9 and TRBJ1-4, reads DTGVSQNPRHKITKRGQNVTFRCDPISEHNRLYWYRQTLGQGPEFLTYFQNEAQLEKSRLLSDRFSAERPKGSFSTLEIQRTEQGDSAMYLCASSSSGTYNEKLFFGSGTQLSVL.

Concerning this clone: Only one base separates this from a far larger clonotype, so it likely reflects a read error. The chain carries TRBV4-2 and TRBJ2-6, with D possibly being TRBD2 (6 bases). Germline CDR1 is LGHNA and CDR2 is YNFKEQ. Trimming left V 0 bases short and J 1 base short, with 7 bases between. The CDR3 sequence is 16 residues long. The CDR3 region has the DNA TGTGCCAGCAGCCAAGATGGGAGGTCTGGGGCCAACGTCCTGACTTTC. Its translation is CASSQDGRSGANVLTF.

The V and J genes are TRBV30 and TRBJ2-1; 7 nucleotides line up with TRBD2. The V gene end was trimmed by 5 bases and the J gene end by 0 bases; junction bases not matched to a gene: 13. Germline CDR1 reads GTSNPN; CDR2 reads SVGIG (reference sequence). This CDR3 is built from 17 residues. The CDR3 region has the DNA TGTGCCTGGTTACTTAGCGGGCCATCCAGCTCCTACAATGAGCAGTTCTTC. Translation: CAWLLSGPSSSYNEQFF.

The chain combines TRBV11-2 with TRBJ2-4, with 9 bases lining up with TRBD1. Germline assignment: CDR1 SGHAT and CDR2 FQNNGV. CDR3 length: 15 residues. J gave up 7 bases and V 3 bases, and 7 bases lay outside the gene matches. This CDR3 reads CASSLGRTGVNIQYF. CDR3 nucleotides: TGTGCCAGCAGCTTGGGTAGGACAGGGGTGAACATTCAGTACTTC.

The chain couples TRBV15 to TRBJ2-3; possible D gene TRBD1, 6 bases. This CDR3 spans 13 amino acids. Per germline, CDR1 LNHNV and CDR2 YYDKDF (reference sequence). Trimming stripped 4 bases from V and 1 base from J, with 6 bases between. In DNA form, the CDR3 reads TGTGCCACCAGCACAGGGGGCACAGATACGCAGTATTTT. It specifies CATSTGGTDTQYF.

The rearrangement uses TRBV19 and TRBJ2-7; D may be TRBD2 (6 bases). V dropped 1 base and J dropped 4 bases, with 11 bases sitting between them. This CDR3 contains 14 residues. Germline CDR1 LNHDA, CDR2 SQIVND (reference sequence). CDR3 loop: CASSIGGGMYEQYF. CDR3 coding DNA: TGTGCCAGTAGTATAGGCGGAGGGATGTACGAGCAGTACTTC.

The gene calls are TRBV5-1 and TRBJ2-1; 10 bases align to TRBD1. After removal of 5 bases from V and 8 bases from J, the junction contained 10 bases not matched to a gene. Germline V lookup: CDR1 SGHRS, CDR2 YFSETQ. This CDR3 region has 15 residues. CDR3 sequence (DNA): TGCGCCAGCAGACTCGGACAGGGGGGATTCGATGAGCAGTTCTTC. Its translation: CASRLGQGGFDEQFF.

This clone was counted only a few times. The J gene is TRBJ2-5, the V gene TRBV5-4; D gene ambiguous. The CDR3 has 15 residues. Trimming left V 2 bases short and J 1 base short, with 12 bases between. Germline values: CDR1 SGHNT, CDR2 YYREEE (reference sequence). The CDR3 DNA is TGTGCCAGCAGCTTTAGAAACCCCCTCCAAGAGACCCAGTACTTC. Protein sequence: CASSFRNPLQETQYF. Full variable domain (remainder filled in from reference TRBV5-4 and TRBJ2-5): ETGVTQSPTHLIKTRGQQVTLRCSSQSGHNTVSWYQQALGQGPQFIFQYYREEENGRGNFPPRFSGLQFPNYSSELNVNALELDDSALYLCASSFRNPLQETQYFGPGTRLLVL.

This chain links TRBV7-3 with TRBJ2-3; TRBD2 agrees at 7 bases. CDR3 length: 18 residues. The trim removed 1 base at V and 1 base at J, leaving 11 bases unmatched. Germline lookup yields CDR1 SGHTA and CDR2 FQGTGA. Here the CDR3 DNA reads TGTGCCAGCAGCTTAAGCGGGAGCCGCGTGAGGGGCACAGATACGCAGTATTTT. It encodes CASSLSGSRVRGTDTQYF.

This clone is medium-sized (0.01 to 0.1%) by share. The chain couples TRBV7-9 to TRBJ1-5; D may be TRBD1 (6 bases). Germline assignment: CDR1 SEHNR and CDR2 FQNEAQ (reference sequence). The germline V and J ends were trimmed by 5 bases and 6 bases, with 20 bases remaining between them. This CDR3 is 16 amino acids long. DNA of the CDR3: TGTGCCAGCAGCCCCCCAGGTCTGGGGGCGAGTCAGCCCCAGCATTTT. It translates to CASSPPGLGASQPQHF.

A few counts support this clone. V is TRBV5-4 and J is TRBJ2-5; 9 bases are a match to TRBD1. V lost 0 bases to trimming and J lost 1 base; unmatched junction nucleotides: 4. This CDR3 spans 16 amino acids. Germline lookup yields CDR1 SGHNT and CDR2 YYREEE (reference sequence). The CDR3 bases are TGTGCCAGCAGCTTGGGGGGACAGGGAGGCCAAGAGACCCAGTACTTC. It specifies CASSLGGQGGQETQYF.

The chain couples TRBV5-1 to TRBJ1-4; possibly TRBD1 for D (6 bases). V was trimmed by 2 bases and J by 6 bases, leaving 14 bases between them. The germline CDR1 and CDR2 sequences are SGHRS and YFSETQ. CDR3 length: 15 amino acids. CDR3 sequence reads: CASSFSGGRDEKLFF. The CDR3 nucleotides read TGCGCCAGCAGCTTCAGTGGGGGCAGAGATGAAAAACTGTTTTTT. The complete variable domain, with remaining parts taken from reference TRBV5-1 and TRBJ1-4, reads KAGVTQTPRYLIKTRGQQVTLSCSPISGHRSVSWYQQTPGQGLQFLFEYFSETQRNKGNFPGRFSGRQFSNSRSEMNVSTLELGDSALYLCASSFSGGRDEKLFFGSGTQLSVL.

This CDR3 is CASSSTGGEYEQYF. The CDR3 DNA follows: TGTGCCAGCAGTTCAACCGGGGGGGAATACGAGCAGTACTTC. The rearrangement joins TRBV7-9 to TRBJ2-7; 8 bases are shared with TRBD2. The trim removed 6 bases at V and 4 bases at J, leaving 8 bases unmatched. This CDR3 has 14 residues. CDR1 and CDR2 from the germline V gene are SEHNR and FQNEAQ (reference sequence). Complete variable domain (other parts from reference TRBV7-9 and TRBJ2-7): DTGVSQNPRHKITKRGQNVTFRCDPISEHNRLYWYRQTLGQGPEFLTYFQNEAQLEKSRLLSDRFSAERPKGSFSTLEIQRTEQGDSAMYLCASSSTGGEYEQYFGPGTRLTVT.

This clone was detected once. The V and J genes are TRBV9 and TRBJ2-5; 7 bases are shared with TRBD2. Germline CDR1 is SGDLS and CDR2 is YYNGEE. CDR3 size: 15 residues. The ends lost 4 bases at V and 5 bases at J; junction bases unmatched: 11. The CDR3 coding sequence is TGTGCCAGCAGCCCGGACGGGAGGCCTGGGGAGACCCAGTACTTC. This sequence encodes CASSPDGRPGETQYF. Full variable domain (rest looked up from reference TRBV9 and TRBJ2-5): DSGVTQTPKHLITATGQRVTLRCSPRSGDLSVYWYQQSLDQGLQFLIQYYNGEERAKGNILERFSAQQFPDLHSELNLSSLELGDSALYFCASSPDGRPGETQYFGPGTRLLVL.

The chain carries TRBV5-4 and TRBJ1-2, with TRBD1 matching 12 bases. With V trimmed by 6 bases and J by 8 bases, 8 bases remained unmatched. CDR1 and CDR2 (germline): SGHNT, YYREEE (reference sequence). CDR3 length: 14 amino acids. The CDR3 coding sequence is TGTGCCAGCATACCGGGACAGGGGGCCGGAGGCTACACCTTC. This sequence encodes CASIPGQGAGGYTF.

The chain has TRBV7-9 and TRBJ2-5, with TRBD1 identical over 7 bases. The ends lost 5 bases at V and 4 bases at J; junction bases unmatched: 1. In germline, CDR1 is SEHNR, CDR2 FQNEAQ (reference sequence). The CDR3 sequence is 12 residues long. The CDR3 DNA is TGTGCCAGCAGCGACAGGGTAGAGACCCAGTACTTC. It codes for CASSDRVETQYF.

This rearrangement joins TRBV4-1 to TRBJ2-3; D not certain. The CDR3 has 14 residues. Trimming took off 2 bases at V and 6 bases at J, with 12 bases between the two ends. The germline gives CDR1 MGHRA, CDR2 YSYEKL. The CDR3 reads CASSQMSGLDTQYF. The CDR3 bases are TGCGCCAGCAGCCAAATGTCCGGGTTGGATACGCAGTATTTT.